The sequence of this TCR beta chain was determined in a study of control samples from healthy donors and cancer patients. The CDR3 covers 14 residues. The V end was cut by 2 bases, the J end by 2 bases, with 9 bases between. CDR1 is MNHNS and CDR2 is SASEGT in the germline V gene. The assay was immunoSEQ multiplex PCR, and TCRdb's table has in-frame clones only and misses some. Of some 150,000 clones in the sample, about nine tenths are singletons; the top ten hold approximately 1.4%. The receptor was isolated from a woman under 40 in good health. What was sequenced was blood. The chain is built from TRBV6-1 and TRBJ1-2; D is undetermined. In DNA, the CDR3 is TGTGCCAGCAGTGAAACGAGACGGAACTATGGCTACACCTTC. Its translation: CASSETRRNYGYTF.